This TCR beta chain was sequenced in a study of blood T cell repertoires in COVID-19. In the original workflow: Counts of nucleated cells, estimated from reference gene primer amplification, were obtained. Measured with immunoSEQ multiplex PCR; TCRdb has only the in-frame clones, and not every one. The V and J calls and clone size come from that table; D and trimming were worked out from the DNA. This table holds roughly 71,000 clones, 84% found once. This clone was seen a handful of times. The receptor comes from a man in his forties or fifties with active COVID-19. Sequenced material: peripheral blood.

The CDR3 here is CASSFVSGGAWNEQFF. CDR3 coding DNA: TGTGCCAGCAGCTTCGTCAGCGGGGGGGCCTGGAATGAGCAGTTCTTC. The J gene is TRBJ2-1, the V gene TRBV13; 10 nucleotides match TRBD2. Per the germline V gene, CDR1 is PRHDT and CDR2 is FYEKMQ (reference sequence). The CDR3 sequence is 16 residues long. The V and J ends lost 3 bases and 7 bases, in that order; junction bases with no gene match: 9.